This T cell receptor beta chain was recorded in a study of tumor-infiltrating lymphocytes in primary liver carcinoma. The template, roughly 510 ng total RNA, yielded TCR beta cDNA made with a constant-region primer. TCR beta libraries came from three nested multiplex PCR rounds using slightly modified ARM-PCR. Use of TRBV1-TRBV30 forward primers with a C-beta reverse primer characterized the first two PCR rounds, which lasted approximately 11 cycles each. MiXCR was run by TCRdb on the multiplex PCR reads, yielding one entry per CDR3 protein. The sample lists around 70,000 distinct CDR3 sequences, approximately 70% occurring once. The CDR3 consists of 15 residues. The V end was cut by 8 bases, the J end by 10 bases, with 24 bases between. Germline CDR1 and CDR2: MNHEY and SVGAGI. Unsorted bulk tissue of about 18-34 mg yielded co-extracted RNA and DNA.

The chain joins TRBV6-5 to TRBJ2-1; D may correspond to TRBD1 or TRBD2 (6 bases each). The sequencing sample was made of liver tumor tissue from sampling region 4. Regarding subset: tumor region T4, right-lateral pole. This sequence originates from a man aged 40-50 years with primary liver carcinoma and hepatitis B virus infection. The DNA of the CDR3 is TGTGCCAGCTATACTGGGGGCGGGATGGGTGGGGAGCAGTTCTTC. The encoded protein is CASYTGGGMGGEQFF.